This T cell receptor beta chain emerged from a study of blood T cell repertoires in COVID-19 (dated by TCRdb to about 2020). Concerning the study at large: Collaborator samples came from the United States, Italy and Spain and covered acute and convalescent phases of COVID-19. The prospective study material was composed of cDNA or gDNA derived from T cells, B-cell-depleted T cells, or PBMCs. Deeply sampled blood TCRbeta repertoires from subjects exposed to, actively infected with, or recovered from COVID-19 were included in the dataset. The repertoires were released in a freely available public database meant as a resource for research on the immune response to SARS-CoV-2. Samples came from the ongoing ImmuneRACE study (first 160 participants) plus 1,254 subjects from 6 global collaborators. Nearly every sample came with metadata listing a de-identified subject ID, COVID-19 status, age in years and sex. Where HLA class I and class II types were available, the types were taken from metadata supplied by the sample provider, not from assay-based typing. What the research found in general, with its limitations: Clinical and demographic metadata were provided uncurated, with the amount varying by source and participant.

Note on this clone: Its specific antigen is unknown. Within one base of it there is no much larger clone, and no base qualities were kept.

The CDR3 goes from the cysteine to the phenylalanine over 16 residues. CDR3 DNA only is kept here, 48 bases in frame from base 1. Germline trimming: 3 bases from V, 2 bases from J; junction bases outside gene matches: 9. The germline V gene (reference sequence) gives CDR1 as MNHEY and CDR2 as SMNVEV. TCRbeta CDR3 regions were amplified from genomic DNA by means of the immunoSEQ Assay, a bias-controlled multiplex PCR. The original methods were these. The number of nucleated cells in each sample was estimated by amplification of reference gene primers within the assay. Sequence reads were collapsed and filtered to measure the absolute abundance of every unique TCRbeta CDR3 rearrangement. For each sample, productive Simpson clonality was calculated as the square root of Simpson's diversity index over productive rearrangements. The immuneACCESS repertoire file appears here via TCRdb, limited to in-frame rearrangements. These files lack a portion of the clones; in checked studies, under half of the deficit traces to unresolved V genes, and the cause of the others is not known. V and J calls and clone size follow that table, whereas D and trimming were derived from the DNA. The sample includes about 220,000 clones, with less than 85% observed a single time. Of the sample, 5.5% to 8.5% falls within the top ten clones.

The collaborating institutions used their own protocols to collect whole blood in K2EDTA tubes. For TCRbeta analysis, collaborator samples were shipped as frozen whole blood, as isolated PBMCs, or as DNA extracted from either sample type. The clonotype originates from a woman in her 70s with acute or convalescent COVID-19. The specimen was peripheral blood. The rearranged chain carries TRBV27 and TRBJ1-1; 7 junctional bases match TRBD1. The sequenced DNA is TGTGCCAGCAGTTTCCCGACGACAGGGATTAACACTGAAGCTTTCTTT. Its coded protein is CASSFPTTGINTEAFF.